The entry below describes one T cell receptor beta chain. The antigen is unknown. The CDR3 consists of 13 residues. Trimming at V came to 9 bases and at J to 3 bases, leaving 6 bases not matched to a gene. CDR1 and CDR2 (germline): MNHEY, SVGAGI. Profiled with immunoSEQ multiplex PCR; TCRdb holds only in-frame clones, not every one. Of tens of thousands of clones listed, approximately 80% are singletons. The data are from a study of neoadjuvant anti-PD-1 for oral cavity cancer. Overall study results and limits: Higher pretreatment blood Treg/Th17 ratios correlated with higher pretreatment blood and lower post-treatment tumor TCRbeta clonality.

Indicated time point: after neoadjuvant nivolumab, at surgical resection. The chain links TRBV6-5 to TRBJ1-1; 8 nucleotides agree with TRBD1. This specimen was PBMCs, taken after nivolumab (anti-PD-1) treatment. This sequence was found in a person aged 35-79 years with oral cavity squamous cell carcinoma. DNA for the CDR3: TGTGCCAGTTCGGACAGGGTGTACACTGAAGCTTTCTTT. This gives the protein CASSDRVYTEAFF.